These T cell receptor beta chains were read from a single sample in a study of early T cells in non-severe SARS-CoV-2 infection. TCRdb independently ran MiXCR on the 5' RACE reads; one entry per CDR3 protein. Of some 26,000 distinct CDR3 sequences detected, around 4.8% appear once; the ten largest clones hold just over 6.5%. The sequenced material came from whole blood. These receptor sequences come from an adult who was a healthcare worker with PCR-confirmed SARS-CoV-2 infection or an uninfected control (not recorded which). The CDR3 runs from the conserved cysteine through the conserved F or W. The D gene is left open where the match is weak. Not all rows give a size; the values are once, few, many and, for expanded clones, a class.

-	TRBV28	many	TRBJ2-7	CASSPGGTATYEQYF	TGTGCCAGCAGTCCCGGCGGGACAGCTACCTACGAGCAGTACTTC
TRBD1	TRBV10-2	many	TRBJ2-3	CASSVGQDGSGTQYF	TGCGCCAGCAGTGTCGGACAGGACGGTTCGGGTACGCAGTATTTT
TRBD2	TRBV5-6	many	TRBJ2-3	CASSLRLLAGADTQYF	TGTGCCAGCAGCTTGCGTTTGCTAGCGGGAGCAGATACGCAGTATTTT
-	TRBV7-3	-	TRBJ2-1	CASSSWTLGKQFF	TGTGCCAGCAGCTCCTGGACTTTGGGGAAGCAGTTCTTC
-	TRBV10-3	many	TRBJ2-1	CAISESEGSYNEQFF	TGTGCCATCAGTGAGTCGGAGGGATCCTACAATGAGCAGTTCTTC
-	TRBV6-6	many	TRBJ1-5	CASRRGNQPQHF	TGTGCCAGCAGGCGTGGCAATCAGCCCCAGCATTTT
TRBD2	TRBV10-3	-	TRBJ2-3	CAISESISGSTDTQYF	TGTGCCATCAGTGAGTCCATTAGCGGGAGTACAGATACGCAGTATTTT
TRBD1	TRBV7-9	many	TRBJ1-4	CASSFRGGEKLFF	TGTGCCAGCAGCTTCAGGGGGGGTGAAAAACTGTTTTTT
-	TRBV5-1	many	TRBJ1-6	CASSLGQPNSPLHF	TGCGCCAGCAGCTTGGGACAGCCTAATTCACCCCTCCACTTT
-	TRBV6-5	many	TRBJ1-1	CASSYSAVNTEAFF	TGTGCCAGCAGTTACTCTGCAGTGAACACTGAAGCTTTCTTT
-	TRBV5-1	few	TRBJ2-5	CASSLGLLGETQYF	TGCGCCAGCAGCCTGGGACTTCTCGGAGAGACCCAGTACTTC
-	TRBV5-5	-	TRBJ1-5	CASSLEWGQPQHF	TGTGCCAGCAGCTTGGAATGGGGGCAGCCCCAGCATTTT
-	TRBV30	many	TRBJ1-1	CAWVRDTYTEAFF	TGTGCCTGGGTGAGGGACACCTACACTGAAGCTTTCTTT
-	TRBV2	-	TRBJ1-1	CASSGGLRGDTEAFF	TGTGCCAGCAGTGGGGGACTCAGGGGAGACACTGAAGCTTTCTTT
-	TRBV5-1	-	TRBJ1-1	CASSLAYTQNTEAFF	TGCGCCAGCAGCTTGGCCTACACTCAGAACACTGAAGCTTTCTTT
-	TRBV27	many	TRBJ2-2	CASSLTATGELFF	TGTGCCAGCAGTTTGACTGCCACCGGGGAGCTGTTTTTT